Listed below are T cell receptor beta chains from one sample, sequenced in a study of T cell repertoires in cytomegalovirus infection. These TCRs are of unknown antigen specificity. TCRdb re-called the reads through MiXCR, storing one row per CDR3 protein. The profile shows some 920,000 distinct CDR3 sequences, less than 40% of them singletons. The sequences come from cultured CD8+ T cells from PBMCs, collected from culture after CMV antigen stimulation. The receptors were sampled from a human donor in good health (CMV status not recorded). Some clones in this sample may be carry-over from other donors' samples. Each CDR3 is given with its conserved first and last residue. The D gene is left open where the match is weak. Expanded clones get a size class; other rows say once, few or many, or leave the size out.

d_call: NA
j_call: TRBJ2-3
v_call: TRBV4-1
clone_size: many
cdr3_aa: CASSQDERPDTQYF
cdr3_nt: TGCGCCAGCAGCCAAGATGAGAGACCAGATACGCAGTATTTT

d_call: NA
j_call: TRBJ2-2
v_call: TRBV29-1
clone_size: NA
cdr3_aa: CSVEALDWNTGELFF
cdr3_nt: TGCAGCGTTGAAGCCTTGGACTGGAACACCGGGGAGCTGTTTTTT

d_call: NA
j_call: TRBJ2-7
v_call: TRBV6-2/TRBV6-3
clone_size: few
cdr3_aa: CASSYLDYPYEQYF
cdr3_nt: TGTGCCAGCAGTTACTTGGACTACCCCTACGAGCAGTACTTC

d_call: NA
j_call: TRBJ2-1
v_call: TRBV7-2
clone_size: few
cdr3_aa: CASSLGQPVF
cdr3_nt: TGTGCCAGCAGCTTAGGACAGCCCGTCTTC

d_call: NA
j_call: TRBJ2-7
v_call: TRBV7-8
clone_size: few
cdr3_aa: CASSAGQREQYF
cdr3_nt: TGTGCCAGCAGCGCGGGACAGCGGGAGCAGTACTTC

d_call: NA
j_call: TRBJ1-5
v_call: TRBV2
clone_size: NA
cdr3_aa: CASSESAGVIWTNQPQHF
cdr3_nt: TGTGCCAGCAGTGAATCGGCAGGGGTGATTTGGACCAATCAGCCCCAGCATTTT

d_call: NA
j_call: TRBJ1-6
v_call: TRBV20-1
clone_size: NA
cdr3_aa: CSAQNPLSSYNSPLHF
cdr3_nt: TGCAGTGCCCAAAACCCCCTTAGCTCCTATAATTCACCCCTCCACTTT

d_call: NA
j_call: TRBJ2-7
v_call: TRBV18
clone_size: many
cdr3_aa: CASSPGLNSYEQYF
cdr3_nt: TGTGCCAGCTCACCAGGTCTCAACTCCTACGAGCAGTACTTC

d_call: NA
j_call: TRBJ2-7
v_call: TRBV5-6
clone_size: NA
cdr3_aa: CASSFWTDYEQYF
cdr3_nt: TGTGCCAGCAGCTTCTGGACAGACTACGAGCAGTACTTC

d_call: NA
j_call: TRBJ2-3
v_call: TRBV28
clone_size: few
cdr3_aa: CASSRGGLSTDTQYF
cdr3_nt: TGTGCCAGCTCACGGGGCGGGCTGAGCACAGATACGCAGTATTTT

d_call: TRBD2
j_call: TRBJ2-3
v_call: TRBV4-1
clone_size: few
cdr3_aa: CASSQSPRLAGQPWDTQYF
cdr3_nt: TGCGCCAGCAGCCAATCCCCCCGACTAGCGGGCCAGCCGTGGGATACGCAGTATTTT

d_call: NA
j_call: TRBJ1-6
v_call: TRBV7-8
clone_size: many
cdr3_aa: CASSLARVDGNSPLHF
cdr3_nt: TGTGCCAGCAGCTTAGCTAGGGTAGACGGGAATTCACCCCTCCACTTT

d_call: NA
j_call: TRBJ2-1
v_call: TRBV15
clone_size: NA
cdr3_aa: CATSRAGAREQFF
cdr3_nt: TGTGCCACCAGCAGAGCCGGGGCTAGGGAGCAGTTCTTC

d_call: NA
j_call: TRBJ1-1
v_call: TRBV28
clone_size: many
cdr3_aa: CASSLRQRIDTEAFF
cdr3_nt: TGTGCCAGCAGTTTGCGGCAACGGATCGACACTGAAGCTTTCTTT

d_call: NA
j_call: TRBJ2-7
v_call: TRBV7-9
clone_size: NA
cdr3_aa: CASSLSPAPYEQYF
cdr3_nt: TGTGCCAGCAGCTTATCACCCGCTCCCTACGAGCAGTACTTC

d_call: NA
j_call: TRBJ2-7
v_call: TRBV12-3/TRBV12-4
clone_size: NA
cdr3_aa: CASSIGTPIEQYF
cdr3_nt: TGTGCCAGCAGCATCGGGACACCCATCGAGCAGTACTTC

d_call: NA
j_call: TRBJ1-5
v_call: TRBV4-1
clone_size: many
cdr3_aa: CASSQEPRGAQPQHF
cdr3_nt: TGCGCCAGCAGCCAAGAGCCGAGAGGTGCTCAGCCCCAGCATTTT

d_call: TRBD2
j_call: TRBJ2-2
v_call: TRBV7-2
clone_size: few
cdr3_aa: CASSLTPLAGANTGELFF
cdr3_nt: TGTGCCAGCAGCTTAACCCCCTTAGCGGGGGCGAACACCGGGGAGCTGTTTTTT

d_call: TRBD1
j_call: TRBJ1-3
v_call: TRBV20-1
clone_size: NA
cdr3_aa: CSARQGEGNTIYF
cdr3_nt: TGCAGTGCTAGACAGGGGGAAGGAAACACCATATATTTT

d_call: NA
j_call: TRBJ2-7
v_call: TRBV2
clone_size: few
cdr3_aa: CASSEVGGPGDEQYF
cdr3_nt: TGTGCCAGCAGTGAAGTCGGTGGGCCAGGGGACGAGCAGTACTTC

d_call: NA
j_call: TRBJ2-7
v_call: TRBV4-2
clone_size: NA
cdr3_aa: CASSQWSEQYF
cdr3_nt: TGTGCCAGCAGCCAGTGGAGCGAGCAGTACTTC

d_call: TRBD1
j_call: TRBJ1-2
v_call: TRBV29-1
clone_size: many
cdr3_aa: CSVETGGTYGYTF
cdr3_nt: TGCAGCGTTGAGACAGGGGGTACCTATGGCTACACCTTC

d_call: NA
j_call: TRBJ1-6
v_call: TRBV19
clone_size: few
cdr3_aa: CASSIDASGASPLHF
cdr3_nt: TGTGCCAGTAGTATTGACGCCTCCGGGGCTTCACCCCTCCACTTT

d_call: NA
j_call: TRBJ2-3
v_call: TRBV7-6
clone_size: few
cdr3_aa: CASSPRKGWTDTQYF
cdr3_nt: TGTGCCAGCAGCCCTCGGAAGGGATGGACAGATACGCAGTATTTT

d_call: NA
j_call: TRBJ1-2
v_call: TRBV27
clone_size: NA
cdr3_aa: CASSINGRANYGYTF
cdr3_nt: TGTGCCAGCAGTATAAACGGACGGGCTAACTATGGCTACACCTTC

d_call: TRBD2
j_call: TRBJ2-2
v_call: TRBV14
clone_size: few
cdr3_aa: CASSQEAGLPGELFF
cdr3_nt: TGTGCCAGCAGCCAAGAAGCGGGGTTACCCGGGGAGCTGTTTTTT

d_call: TRBD1
j_call: TRBJ2-7
v_call: TRBV5-4
clone_size: NA
cdr3_aa: CASSTSPGQTIYEQYF
cdr3_nt: TGTGCCAGCAGCACCTCGCCGGGACAGACTATCTACGAGCAGTACTTC

d_call: NA
j_call: TRBJ2-7
v_call: TRBV19
clone_size: NA
cdr3_aa: CASSKVGYEQYF
cdr3_nt: TGTGCCAGTAGTAAAGTGGGCTACGAGCAGTACTTC

d_call: NA
j_call: TRBJ1-1
v_call: TRBV19
clone_size: NA
cdr3_aa: CASSTKAWEDLNTEAFF
cdr3_nt: TGTGCCAGTAGTACAAAGGCCTGGGAGGATCTGAACACTGAAGCTTTCTTT

d_call: TRBD1
j_call: TRBJ1-5
v_call: TRBV20-1
clone_size: few
cdr3_aa: CSAVDRVPLGNQPQHF
cdr3_nt: TGCAGTGCTGTGGACAGGGTGCCCCTGGGCAATCAGCCCCAGCATTTT

d_call: NA
j_call: TRBJ2-3
v_call: TRBV28
clone_size: few
cdr3_aa: CASSYTASSTDTQYF
cdr3_nt: TGTGCCAGCAGTTATACAGCTTCTAGCACAGATACGCAGTATTTT

d_call: NA
j_call: TRBJ2-3
v_call: TRBV12-3/TRBV12-4
clone_size: NA
cdr3_aa: CASRQADTQYF
cdr3_nt: TGTGCCAGCAGGCAGGCAGATACGCAGTATTTT

d_call: NA
j_call: TRBJ2-1
v_call: TRBV28
clone_size: NA
cdr3_aa: CASTPRNWNEQFF
cdr3_nt: TGTGCCAGCACCCCACGAAATTGGAATGAGCAGTTCTTC

d_call: TRBD1
j_call: TRBJ1-2
v_call: TRBV12-3/TRBV12-4
clone_size: NA
cdr3_aa: CASSAGQLYGYTF
cdr3_nt: TGTGCCAGCAGTGCGGGACAGCTCTATGGCTACACCTTC

d_call: NA
j_call: TRBJ2-1
v_call: TRBV5-5
clone_size: NA
cdr3_aa: CASSLAGGDTHYNEQFF
cdr3_nt: TGTGCCAGCAGCCTGGCAGGCGGGGACACCCACTACAATGAGCAGTTCTTC

d_call: NA
j_call: TRBJ2-4
v_call: TRBV27
clone_size: few
cdr3_aa: CASSSGTLLAKNIQYF
cdr3_nt: TGTGCCAGCAGTTCCGGGACATTGCTAGCCAAAAACATTCAGTACTTC

d_call: TRBD2
j_call: TRBJ2-1
v_call: TRBV7-6
clone_size: NA
cdr3_aa: CASSLFPSGQIGDEQFF
cdr3_nt: TGTGCCAGCAGCTTATTTCCTAGCGGGCAGATCGGCGATGAGCAGTTCTTC

d_call: TRBD1
j_call: TRBJ2-3
v_call: TRBV5-6
clone_size: NA
cdr3_aa: CASSLRWTGDSADTQYF
cdr3_nt: TGTGCCAGCAGCTTGCGATGGACAGGGGATAGTGCAGATACGCAGTATTTT

d_call: NA
j_call: TRBJ1-4
v_call: TRBV7-9
clone_size: NA
cdr3_aa: CASSPTRHNNEKLFF
cdr3_nt: TGTGCCAGCAGCCCCACGAGACACAATAATGAAAAACTGTTTTTT

d_call: NA
j_call: TRBJ2-2
v_call: TRBV2
clone_size: few
cdr3_aa: CASSEEGRTGELFF
cdr3_nt: TGTGCCAGCAGTGAAGAAGGGAGGACCGGGGAGCTGTTTTTT

d_call: TRBD1
j_call: TRBJ1-5
v_call: TRBV19
clone_size: NA
cdr3_aa: CASSIEGGGILQPQHF
cdr3_nt: TGTGCCAGTAGTATAGAAGGGGGCGGAATTCTTCAGCCCCAGCATTTT

d_call: NA
j_call: TRBJ1-5
v_call: TRBV7-2
clone_size: few
cdr3_aa: CASSLVPGLYSNQPQHF
cdr3_nt: TGTGCCAGCAGCTTAGTGCCAGGGTTATATAGCAATCAGCCCCAGCATTTT

d_call: TRBD1
j_call: TRBJ2-2
v_call: TRBV2
clone_size: NA
cdr3_aa: CASSTGQGAVTGELFF
cdr3_nt: TGTGCCAGCAGTACCGGGCAGGGGGCAGTGACCGGGGAGCTGTTTTTT

d_call: NA
j_call: TRBJ2-5
v_call: TRBV7-8
clone_size: many
cdr3_aa: CASSHGGEETQYF
cdr3_nt: TGTGCCAGCAGCCACGGCGGGGAAGAGACCCAGTACTTC

d_call: NA
j_call: TRBJ2-5
v_call: TRBV3-1
clone_size: NA
cdr3_aa: CASSQFVGETQYF
cdr3_nt: TGTGCCAGCAGCCAATTTGTCGGAGAGACCCAGTACTTC

d_call: NA
j_call: TRBJ2-5
v_call: TRBV11-3
clone_size: few
cdr3_aa: CASSPRFSETQYF
cdr3_nt: TGTGCCAGCAGCCCCCGATTTTCCGAGACCCAGTACTTC

d_call: NA
j_call: TRBJ1-1
v_call: TRBV9
clone_size: NA
cdr3_aa: CASSGSVGLNTEAFF
cdr3_nt: TGTGCCAGCAGCGGGAGCGTGGGTTTGAACACTGAAGCTTTCTTT

d_call: NA
j_call: TRBJ1-2
v_call: TRBV10-3
clone_size: few
cdr3_aa: CAVASVGYGYTF
cdr3_nt: TGTGCCGTCGCTTCCGTCGGGTATGGCTACACCTTC

d_call: TRBD1
j_call: TRBJ1-6
v_call: TRBV12-3/TRBV12-4
clone_size: many
cdr3_aa: CASSWTGYNSPLHF
cdr3_nt: TGTGCCAGCAGTTGGACAGGCTATAATTCACCCCTCCACTTT

d_call: TRBD1
j_call: TRBJ1-1
v_call: TRBV7-8
clone_size: many
cdr3_aa: CASIGTDKNTEAFF
cdr3_nt: TGTGCCAGTATAGGGACAGACAAGAACACTGAAGCTTTCTTT

d_call: NA
j_call: TRBJ2-2
v_call: TRBV29-1
clone_size: few
cdr3_aa: CSVPDTGELFF
cdr3_nt: TGCAGCGTTCCGGACACCGGGGAGCTGTTTTTT

d_call: NA
j_call: TRBJ1-2
v_call: TRBV12-3/TRBV12-4
clone_size: few
cdr3_aa: CASSPGRVDYGYTF
cdr3_nt: TGTGCCAGCAGCCCCGGCCGCGTAGACTATGGCTACACCTTC

d_call: NA
j_call: TRBJ2-1
v_call: TRBV10-2
clone_size: NA
cdr3_aa: CASTTGRYNEQFF
cdr3_nt: TGCGCCAGCACGACGGGACGGTACAATGAGCAGTTCTTC

d_call: NA
j_call: TRBJ2-7
v_call: TRBV20-1
clone_size: NA
cdr3_aa: CSASPFRDNSFYEQYF
cdr3_nt: TGCAGTGCTAGCCCATTTCGGGACAACTCCTTCTACGAGCAGTACTTC

d_call: NA
j_call: TRBJ2-7
v_call: TRBV4-2
clone_size: NA
cdr3_aa: CASSPSFRSYEQYF
cdr3_nt: TGTGCCAGCAGTCCATCATTTAGAAGCTACGAGCAGTACTTC

d_call: NA
j_call: TRBJ2-1
v_call: TRBV5-1
clone_size: NA
cdr3_aa: CATAGYGRNEQFF
cdr3_nt: TGCGCCACCGCGGGGTATGGTAGGAATGAGCAGTTCTTC

d_call: TRBD2
j_call: TRBJ2-3
v_call: TRBV7-2
clone_size: many
cdr3_aa: CASSPRERGHWEQYF
cdr3_nt: TGTGCCAGCAGCCCTCGGGAGCGGGGCCACTGGGAGCAGTATTTT

d_call: NA
j_call: TRBJ1-2
v_call: TRBV7-6
clone_size: many
cdr3_aa: CASSPRGWGAEYGYTF
cdr3_nt: TGTGCCAGCAGCCCGAGGGGATGGGGCGCGGAATATGGCTACACCTTC

d_call: NA
j_call: TRBJ1-5
v_call: TRBV15
clone_size: few
cdr3_aa: CATSRPYRDSNQPQHF
cdr3_nt: TGTGCCACCAGCAGACCGTACAGAGATAGCAATCAGCCCCAGCATTTT

d_call: TRBD1
j_call: TRBJ1-5
v_call: TRBV6-2/TRBV6-3
clone_size: few
cdr3_aa: CASRSDRAGQPQHF
cdr3_nt: TGTGCCAGCAGATCGGACAGGGCTGGACAGCCCCAGCATTTT